These T cell receptor beta chains were read from a single sample in a study of STAT5B mutations in CD4+ large granular lymphocyte leukemia. The assay was immunoSEQ multiplex PCR, and TCRdb's table has in-frame clones only and misses some. The table records more than 20,000 clones, about 80% of them present only once. Sequencing used CD4+ T cells from blood buffy coats. The origin of the receptors is a human donor in good health. Both conserved end residues are part of each CDR3. The D gene is left open where the match is weak. Clone size is not always given. Where it is, it says once, few, many or a class for expanded clones.

TRBJ2-2 | . | TRBV4-1 | . | TGCGCCAGCAGCCAAGAAGGGGCAGGGAGAACTTCGAACACCGGGGAGCTGTTTTTT | CASSQEGAGRTSNTGELFF
TRBJ1-4 | . | TRBV30 | . | TGTGCCTTCACATCCGGACTTAACCCAACTAATGAAAAACTGTTTTTT | CAFTSGLNPTNEKLFF
TRBJ2-1 | TRBD2 | TRBV30 | . | TGTGCCTGGACTAGCGGTGGCTACAATGAGCAGTTCTTC | CAWTSGGYNEQFF
TRBJ1-1 | . | TRBV29-1 | . | TGCAGCGTTGAAGATGGAGGGAACACTGAAGCTTTCTTT | CSVEDGGNTEAFF
TRBJ1-2 | . | TRBV27 | . | TGTGCCAGCAGTCAGGGGACGTGGAGGGATGGCTACACCTTC | CASSQGTWRDGYTF
TRBJ1-4 | TRBD1 | TRBV28 | few | TGTGCCAGCAGTTCCCCAACAGGGGGAGAAAAACTGTTTTTT | CASSSPTGGEKLFF
TRBJ2-2 | TRBD2 | TRBV5-1 | . | TGCGCCAGTGGTTCGGGGGGGCAGTCAACCGGGGAGCTGTTTTTT | CASGSGGQSTGELFF
TRBJ2-5 | . | TRBV5-1 | . | TGCGCCAGCAGCTTGGACGGAAGGATCCAAGAGACCCAGTACTTC | CASSLDGRIQETQYF
TRBJ2-4 | TRBD1 | TRBV7-9 | . | TGTGCCAGCAGCCCAACGGCAGGGGGAAACATTCAGTACTTC | CASSPTAGGNIQYF
TRBJ1-2 | . | TRBV29-1 | . | TGCAGCGTGAGGGGACAAGAGGTTTATGGCTACACCTTC | CSVRGQEVYGYTF
TRBJ1-2 | . | TRBV2 | . | TGTGCCAGCAGTCCCTTGACAGCTTATGGCTACACCTTC | CASSPLTAYGYTF
TRBJ2-1 | . | TRBV11-3 | once | TGTGCCAGCAGCCGACGTTACAATGAGCAGTTCTTC | CASSRRYNEQFF
TRBJ2-1 | TRBD2 | TRBV9 | . | TGTGCCAGCAGCGTAGTTGGGACTAGCCGGTACAATGAGCAGTTCTTC | CASSVVGTSRYNEQFF
TRBJ2-1 | TRBD1 | TRBV7-6 | . | TGTGCCAGCAGCCTACAGGGGAGCTCCTACAATGAGCAGTTCTTC | CASSLQGSSYNEQFF
TRBJ2-2 | . | TRBV5-6 | . | TGTGCCAGCAGCTGGGGGTTGAAGGGAGCCGGGGGGCTGTTTTTT | CASSWGLKGAGGLFF
TRBJ2-6 | . | TRBV23-1 | . | TGCGCCAGCAGTCAATCGGGGAAGGGCCCAACCTCTGGGGCCAACGTCCTGACTTTC | CASSQSGKGPTSGANVLTF
TRBJ2-7 | . | TRBV21-1 | . | TGTGCCAGCAGCAAAGATATAAAAGTTCGGGACTGCACCTACGAGCAGTACTTC | CASSKDIKVRDCTYEQYF
TRBJ2-1 | . | TRBV2 | . | TGTGCCAGCAGTGAAGAGGAACAGCCATACAATGAGCAGTTCTTC | CASSEEEQPYNEQFF
TRBJ1-2 | . | TRBV7-9 | . | TGTGCCAGCAGCCCGAGGACTAGAGAGGCCGTCTATGGCTACACCTTC | CASSPRTREAVYGYTF
TRBJ1-1 | . | TRBV29-1 | . | TGCAGCGTTACAGGTTGGATGGACACTGAAGCTTTCTTT | CSVTGWMDTEAFF
TRBJ1-5 | . | TRBV6-1 | . | TGTGCCACCGACCCAGGGACTTATAGCAATCAGCCCCAGCATTTT | CATDPGTYSNQPQHF
TRBJ2-3 | . | TRBV10-3 | . | TGTGCCATCAGTCTTGAGGAGGGCACAGATACGCAGTATTTT | CAISLEEGTDTQYF
TRBJ1-6 | . | TRBV28 | . | TGTGCCAGCAGTTCTCGGACTTGGTATAATTCACCCCTCCACTTT | CASSSRTWYNSPLHF
TRBJ1-1 | . | TRBV7-9 | . | TGTGCCAGCAGCCCTTGGCAGGGTGAGTTCGGCACTGAAGCTTTCTTT | CASSPWQGEFGTEAFF
TRBJ2-3 | . | TRBV7-2 | . | TGTGCCAGCAGCTTATCACTAGTTACAGATACGCAGTATTTT | CASSLSLVTDTQYF
TRBJ1-2 | . | TRBV11-3 | . | TGTGCCAGCAGCTTAGATTTCACAGTACTATATGGCTACACCTTC | CASSLDFTVLYGYTF
TRBJ1-1 | . | TRBV11-3 | . | TGTGCCAGCAGCTTATCCGAGGGGACTGAAGCTTTCTTT | CASSLSEGTEAFF
TRBJ2-1 | . | TRBV10-3 | . | TGTGCCATCAGTGAAGGCCGGGACTCAGAAGAGTTCTTC | CAISEGRDSEEFF
TRBJ1-1 | . | TRBV5-1 | . | TGCGCCAGCAGCTTGGAGGGAGCCATAGTCACTGAAGCTTTCTTT | CASSLEGAIVTEAFF
TRBJ1-5 | . | TRBV4-1 | . | TGCGCCAGCAGCCAAGAACCAGGGAGCAATCAGCCCCAGCATTTT | CASSQEPGSNQPQHF
TRBJ1-1 | . | TRBV29-1 | . | TGCAGCGTTGGAGTAGCGAACACTGAAGCTTTCTTT | CSVGVANTEAFF
TRBJ2-1 | . | TRBV6-6 | . | TGTGCCAGCAGTACAGGGGGGAGGGGGTACAATGAGCAGTTCTTC | CASSTGGRGYNEQFF
TRBJ2-3 | TRBD1 | TRBV6-5 | . | TGTGCCAGCAGTTACGGGACAGTAACAGATACGCAGTATTTT | CASSYGTVTDTQYF
TRBJ2-1 | . | TRBV7-9 | . | TGTGCCAGCAGCTTAGGAAGCCTCGGTGCGGGAACCCACAATGAGCAGTTCTTC | CASSLGSLGAGTHNEQFF
TRBJ2-1 | . | TRBV18 | once | TGTGCCAGCTCACCGACACAGGGTGCGAATGAGCAGTTCTTC | CASSPTQGANEQFF
TRBJ2-3 | TRBD1 | TRBV30 | . | TGTGCCTGGAGTGTATTCGGGACAGTTACAGATACGCAGTATTTT | CAWSVFGTVTDTQYF
TRBJ2-5 | TRBD1 | TRBV5-1 | . | TGCGCCAGCAGTCTGGACAGGAACCAAGAGACCCAGTACTTC | CASSLDRNQETQYF
TRBJ1-5 | . | TRBV11-1 | . | TGTGCCAGCAGCTTAGCCTCGGACGGAAATCAGCCCCAGCATTTT | CASSLASDGNQPQHF
TRBJ2-5 | . | TRBV11-2 | . | TGTGCCAGCAGCCAATTGGAGACCCAGTACTTC | CASSQLETQYF
TRBJ1-2 | . | TRBV5-6 | few | TGTGCCAGCAGCGCCACAGGGACCAACTATGGCTACACCTTC | CASSATGTNYGYTF
TRBJ2-1 | . | TRBV29-1 | . | TGCAGCTCAGGGCTTTCCAATGAGCAGTTCTTC | CSSGLSNEQFF
TRBJ2-5 | TRBD1 | TRBV6-1 | . | TGTGCCAGCAGTGGGCGGACAGGGCAAGAGACCCAGTACTTC | CASSGRTGQETQYF
TRBJ2-3 | TRBD2 | TRBV9 | . | TGTGCCAGCAGCCCCCTCCTAGCGGGAGGAAGCACAGATACGCAGTATTTT | CASSPLLAGGSTDTQYF
TRBJ1-5 | . | TRBV6-6 | few | TGTGCCAGCAGTTGGGAAAATCAGCCCCAGCATTTT | CASSWENQPQHF
TRBJ2-3 | . | TRBV6-5 | . | TGTGCCAGCAGTTACTCACAGGATACGCAGTATTTT | CASSYSQDTQYF